Each of the 32 T cell receptor beta chains below was sequenced from the same sample in a study of T-cell reconstitution after alpha-beta-depleted transplantation in children. Using unique molecular identifiers, the investigators prepared the TCRbeta library. Using its own MiXCR run on the PCR reads, TCRdb lists one record per CDR3 protein. The profile covers around 380,000 distinct CDR3 sequences, with approximately 11% appearing a single time and about 5% taken by the ten largest. The sample was PBMCs from the stem cell graft donor, taken from the stem cell graft. All receptors come from a human donor who donated a stem cell graft to a child with acute myeloid leukemia.

This clonotype was seen only once. At one of its ends the junction is not consistent with the germline gene, which may arise from a read error. The V and J genes are TRBV12-3 or TRBV12-4 and TRBJ1-1; D may be TRBD1 (6 bases). The CDR3 covers 13 residues. The CDR3 loop reads CASGLRGYTEAFF. The CDR3 DNA reads TGTGCCAGCGGTTTAAGGGGGTACACTGAAGCTTTCTTT.

There are a few counts of this clonotype. V is TRBV20-1 and J is TRBJ2-5; perhaps TRBD2 as D (7 bases). V was clipped by 5 bases and J by 5 bases, with 18 bases between them. Germline CDR1 DFQATT, CDR2 SNEGSKA (reference sequence). The CDR3 sequence is 14 residues long. The CDR3 DNA is TGCAGTGCTTCGGTCGGGGGGCCTTTCGAGACCCAGTACTTC. This sequence encodes CSASVGGPFETQYF.

This clonotype was found once. The rearrangement uses TRBV6-1 and TRBJ1-3, with a possible D match to TRBD1 (5 bases). CDR1 MNHNS and CDR2 SASEGT come from the germline V gene. The CDR3 is 14 amino acids. V lost 7 bases and J 0 bases, leaving 10 bases between the germline ends. For the CDR3, the DNA is TGTGCCAGCACTCGGGGGGGCTCTGGAAACACCATATATTTT. This translates into CASTRGGSGNTIYF.

The sample holds many counts of this clonotype. The CDR3 region has the DNA TGTGCCATCAGTTTCGGGGACCGGTTCGGGGGCTACACCTTC. This sequence encodes CAISFGDRFGGYTF. The rearrangement uses TRBV10-3 and TRBJ1-2; D may be TRBD1 (5 bases). Trimming stripped 5 bases from V and 8 bases from J, with 18 bases between. Germline lookup yields CDR1 ENHRY and CDR2 SYGVKD. CDR3 length equals 14 residues.

The chain employs TRBV12-3 or TRBV12-4 and TRBJ1-5, with D unresolved. With 3 bases removed from V and 1 base from J, the gap between germline ends came to 10 bases. This CDR3 has 15 amino acids. The CDR3 spells CASSLEGGSNQPQHF. DNA of the CDR3: TGTGCCAGCAGTTTGGAGGGAGGGAGCAATCAGCCCCAGCATTTT.

This clonotype was seen ten or more times. Germline and junction disagree at one end, which may indicate a read error. V usage is TRBV7-9 and J usage is TRBJ1-1, with a tentative D call TRBD1 (5 bases). The CDR3 consists of 14 residues. Germline V CDR1 and CDR2: SEHNR, FQNEAQ (reference sequence). CDR3 DNA sequence: TGCGCCAGCAGCTTGGGGGGACTGAACACTGAAGCTTTCTTT. Its protein is CASSLGGLNTEAFF.

Only a few counts were recorded for this clonotype. This chain connects TRBV20-1 to TRBJ1-5; the match to TRBD1 covers 8 bases. The CDR3 covers 13 residues. The V gene end was trimmed by 6 bases and the J gene end by 2 bases; junction bases not matched to a gene: 3. CDR1 and CDR2 from the germline V gene are DFQATT and SNEGSKA (reference sequence). The DNA of the CDR3 is TGCAGTGCCCCACAGGGGGGCAATCAGCCCCAGCATTTT. It yields the protein CSAPQGGNQPQHF.

In this sample, this clonotype turned up many times. The chain is built from TRBV6-2 or TRBV6-3 and TRBJ2-7; D possibly corresponds to TRBD2 (5 bases). V gave up 7 bases and J gave up 4 bases, with 8 bases separating them. Germline assignment: CDR1 MNHEY and CDR2 SVGEGT. This CDR3 is 11 amino acids long. CDR3 sequence reads: CASMAGYEQYF. CDR3 nucleotides: TGTGCCAGCATGGCGGGTTACGAGCAGTACTTC.

This clonotype has just a few counts. This chain links TRBV5-1 with TRBJ2-3; no clear D gene. Trimming removed 4 bases at V and 0 bases at J, with 12 bases between. Germline CDR1 and CDR2: SGHRS and YFSETQ. This CDR3 has 15 residues. The CDR3 here is CASSPGRTSTDTQYF. In DNA, the CDR3 is TGCGCCAGCAGCCCAGGACGAACTAGCACAGATACGCAGTATTTT.

The rearrangement joins TRBV20-1 to TRBJ1-2, with unresolved D. The CDR3 runs to 13 residues. V lost 1 base and J 8 bases, leaving 14 bases between the germline ends. The germline V gene encodes CDR1 DFQATT and CDR2 SNEGSKA (reference sequence). CDR3 nucleotide sequence: TGCAGTGCTAGAGGGAGGTCGGACGGAGGCTACACCTTC. Translation: CSARGRSDGGYTF.

This clonotype was recorded a few times. V and J are TRBV25-1 and TRBJ1-2; D is ambiguous. V gave up 2 bases and J gave up 6 bases, with 4 bases separating them. This CDR3 region has 11 residues. The germline V gene has CDR1 MGHDK and CDR2 SYGVNS. In nucleotides, the CDR3 is TGTGCCAGCAGTGAAGTGAATGGCTACACCTTC. It encodes CASSEVNGYTF.

The rearrangement uses TRBV11-2 and TRBJ2-1; 11 bases are shared with TRBD2. Trimming removed 4 bases from V and 7 bases from J; junction bases left unmatched: 15. CDR3 length: 18 residues. The germline V gene has CDR1 SGHAT and CDR2 FQNNGV. In DNA form, the CDR3 reads TGTGCCAGCAGCTCCATCAGGCTAGCGGGAGGTTTGGGGAATGAGCAGTTCTTC. This sequence encodes CASSSIRLAGGLGNEQFF.

This clonotype was detected only a few times. The rearrangement links TRBV6-1 to TRBJ1-2, with D maybe TRBD1 (5 bases). Germline V gene lookup returns CDR1 MNHNS and CDR2 SASEGT. Trimming took off 6 bases at V and 3 bases at J, with 5 bases between the two ends. This CDR3 is built from 11 residues. CDR3 bases: TGTGCCAGCAGGACAGACTATGGCTACACCTTC. Its translation is CASRTDYGYTF.

V gene TRBV18 combines with J gene TRBJ2-5; 11 bases agree with TRBD1. J was trimmed by 2 bases and V by 8 bases; bases with no gene match: 10. The germline V gene has CDR1 KGHSH and CDR2 LQKENI. The CDR3 has 16 residues. The CDR3 region is CASADPGTGGQETQYF. In DNA form, the CDR3 reads TGTGCCAGCGCTGACCCCGGGACAGGGGGGCAAGAGACCCAGTACTTC.

The chain carries TRBV20-1 and TRBJ2-7, with no clear D. V dropped 1 base and J dropped 2 bases, with 9 bases sitting between them. CDR1 is DFQATT, CDR2 SNEGSKA, per germline (reference sequence). This CDR3 is 13 amino acids long. CDR3 DNA sequence: TGCAGTGCTAGAGGGAATGTCCCCTACGAGCAGTACTTC. As protein: CSARGNVPYEQYF.

In its sample, this clonotype was seen a few times. The V gene is TRBV19, the J gene TRBJ1-1; D gene unclear. Germline-derived CDR1 and CDR2 are LNHDA and SQIVND (reference sequence). CDR3 length equals 13 residues. Trimming left V 8 bases short and J 0 bases short, with 10 bases between. The CDR3 sequence is CASLQTLNTEAFF. In DNA, the CDR3 is TGTGCCAGTCTTCAGACATTGAACACTGAAGCTTTCTTT. The entire variable domain, with the rest obtained from reference TRBV19 and TRBJ1-1, is as follows: DGGITQSPKYLFRKEGQNVTLSCEQNLNHDAMYWYRQDPGQGLRLIYYSQIVNDFQKGDIAEGYSVSREKKESFPLTVTSAQKNPTAFYLCASLQTLNTEAFFGQGTRLTVV.

The chain is built from TRBV12-3 or TRBV12-4 and TRBJ1-1, with D hard to call. The CDR3 covers 16 residues. V gave up 5 bases and J gave up 1 base, with 17 bases separating them. Here the CDR3 DNA reads TGTGCCAGCAGTAACGCGATAGGACCGGGGAACACTGAAGCTTTCTTT. Its translation: CASSNAIGPGNTEAFF.

The chain combines TRBV6-2 or TRBV6-3 with TRBJ2-7; 9 nucleotides align to TRBD2. CDR1 and CDR2 (germline): MNHEY, SVGEGT. With 2 bases clipped from V and 3 bases from J, the junction kept 5 bases outside the gene matches. CDR3 size: 15 residues. In DNA, the CDR3 is TGTGCCAGCAGTTACGTACTAGCGGGCCGCTACGAGCAGTACTTC. This sequence encodes CASSYVLAGRYEQYF.

This chain links TRBV6-1 with TRBJ2-7; TRBD2 aligns across 14 bases. V trimming: 7 bases; J trimming: 3 bases; junction bases outside the gene matches: 5. Germline V gene lookup returns CDR1 MNHNS and CDR2 SASEGT. This CDR3 spans 15 amino acids. This CDR3 reads CASMTSGRAIYEQYF. CDR3 nucleotide sequence: TGTGCCAGCATGACTAGCGGGAGGGCTATCTACGAGCAGTACTTC.

The J gene is TRBJ2-4, the V gene TRBV4-1; D may be TRBD2 (5 bases). CDR1 and CDR2 from the germline V gene are MGHRA and YSYEKL. V lost 0 bases and J lost 2, with 8 bases in between. This CDR3 has 15 amino acids. CDR3 DNA sequence: TGCGCCAGCAGCCAAGACGGACTTTCCAAAAACATTCAGTACTTC. The encoded protein is CASSQDGLSKNIQYF.

The chain employs TRBV5-5 and TRBJ2-7; 12 bases are shared with TRBD1. Germline CDR1 reads SGHKS; CDR2 reads YYEKEE (reference sequence). V dropped 4 bases and J dropped 6; count of bases not matched to a gene: 8. The CDR3 has 15 amino acids. CDR3 in amino acids: CASSKPGQGAAEQYF. The CDR3 region has the DNA TGTGCCAGCAGCAAACCGGGACAGGGGGCGGCCGAGCAGTACTTC.

This clonotype was detected ten times or more. The chain is built from TRBV5-1 and TRBJ2-6, with 8 bases identical to TRBD1. Unmatched junction bases numbered 7, after V lost 2 bases and J lost 0 bases. The germline CDR1 and CDR2 sequences are SGHRS and YFSETQ. The CDR3 has 18 amino acids. The CDR3 here is CASSFTGGQFSGANVLTF. For the CDR3, the DNA is TGCGCCAGCAGCTTTACAGGGGGACAATTCTCTGGGGCCAACGTCCTGACTTTC.

This clonotype appeared a few times. For the CDR3, the DNA is TGTGCCTGGAGTGTAACAGGGGGCGGCTATGGCTACACCTTC. This encodes CAWSVTGGGYGYTF. This chain uses TRBV30 with TRBJ1-2; the match to TRBD1 covers 9 bases. Unmatched junction bases numbered 3, after V lost 0 bases and J lost 4 bases. The CDR3 sequence is 14 residues long. CDR1 and CDR2 (germline): GTSNPN, SVGIG (reference sequence).

Remarks on this clonotype: A much larger clone differs from this one at a single base, so this may be a read error. The chain uses TRBV11-2 and TRBJ2-2; TRBD1 agrees at 7 bases. The germline CDR1 and CDR2 sequences are SGHAT and FQNNGV. This CDR3 contains 13 residues. Trimming at V came to 5 bases and at J to 7 bases, leaving 4 bases not matched to a gene. The CDR3 sequence: CASSPTGFGELFF. In DNA, the CDR3 is TGTGCCAGCAGCCCGACAGGGTTCGGGGAGCTGTTTTTT. The full variable domain, with the rest looked up from reference TRBV11-2 and TRBJ2-2, is EAGVAQSPRYKIIEKRQSVAFWCNPISGHATLYWYQQILGQGPKLLIQFQNNGVVDDSQLPKDRFSAERLKGVDSTLKIQPAKLEDSAVYLCASSPTGFGELFFGEGSRLTVL.

The rearrangement joins TRBV3-1 to TRBJ2-7; D may be TRBD1 (6 bases). The germline gives CDR1 LGHDT, CDR2 YNNKEL (reference sequence). The CDR3 length is 16 residues. The germline V and J ends were trimmed by 1 base and 2 bases, with 15 bases remaining between them. CDR3 coding DNA: TGTGCCAGCAGCCAAGGTTTGACAGGTGGTACCTACGAGCAGTACTTC. Its protein is CASSQGLTGGTYEQYF.

The rearrangement joins TRBV10-3 to TRBJ2-7; D not certain. CDR1 is ENHRY and CDR2 is SYGVKD in the germline V gene. V was trimmed by 0 bases and J by 3 bases, leaving 6 bases between them. The CDR3 totals 13 residues. CDR3 amino acids: CAISESPLYEQYV. The CDR3 coding sequence is TGTGCCATCAGTGAGTCCCCCCTCTACGAGCAGTACGTC.

This clonotype has only a few counts. V usage is TRBV20-1 and J usage is TRBJ2-6; D unresolved. Trimming stripped 3 bases from V and 0 bases from J, with 9 bases between. This CDR3 comprises 15 residues. The germline gives CDR1 DFQATT, CDR2 SNEGSKA (reference sequence). The CDR3 sequence: CSARALGSGANVLTF. The CDR3 nucleotides read TGCAGTGCTAGGGCCCTTGGCTCTGGGGCCAACGTCCTGACTTTC.

In this sample, this clonotype turned up many times. This chain joins TRBV6-1 and TRBJ1-1; D remains unclear. Germline V CDR1 and CDR2: MNHNS, SASEGT. The CDR3 covers 11 residues. V dropped 8 bases and J dropped 4 bases, with 8 bases sitting between them. As DNA, the CDR3 is TGTGCCAGCTCTTACGGCACTGAAGCTTTCTTT. As protein: CASSYGTEAFF.

This clonotype was counted a few times. The rearrangement joins TRBV25-1 to TRBJ2-7, with 7 bases aligning to TRBD1. V trimming: 4 bases; J trimming: 4 bases; junction bases outside the gene matches: 7. CDR3 length: 14 residues. Germline-derived CDR1 and CDR2 are MGHDK and SYGVNS. For the CDR3, the DNA is TGTGCCAGCAGTGGACAGGGTCCGATTTACGAGCAGTACTTC. Encoded protein: CASSGQGPIYEQYF.

This clonotype has ten or more counts. V and J are TRBV5-6 and TRBJ2-7, with TRBD1 identical over 10 bases. The CDR3 loop spans 15 amino acids. The germline V gene encodes CDR1 SGHDT and CDR2 YYEEEE. The J segment lost 0 bases and the V segment lost 0 bases, leaving 0 bases of the junction unmatched. The CDR3 loop is CASSLGTGGSYEQYF. CDR3 nucleotides: TGTGCCAGCAGCTTGGGGACAGGGGGCTCCTACGAGCAGTACTTC.

This clonotype was seen more than once but under ten times. The chain employs TRBV10-3 and TRBJ2-7; D is ambiguous. This CDR3 comprises 14 residues. Germline V gene data show CDR1 as ENHRY and CDR2 as SYGVKD. V was clipped by 6 bases and J by 0 bases, with 12 bases between them. The CDR3 sequence is CAIRSSASSYEQYF. CDR3 in DNA: TGTGCCATCAGATCTAGTGCGAGCTCCTACGAGCAGTACTTC.

The chain links TRBV5-1 to TRBJ2-2; no firm D call. The V gene's germline CDR1 is SGHRS and CDR2 YFSETQ. The CDR3 has 17 amino acids. The germline V and J ends were trimmed by 7 bases and 0 bases, with 19 bases remaining between them. CDR3 protein: CASCPYEIPSNTGELFF. The DNA of the CDR3 is TGCGCCAGCTGCCCTTACGAGATCCCCTCGAACACCGGGGAGCTGTTTTTT. Full variable domain (outside the CDR3, taken from reference TRBV5-1 and TRBJ2-2): KAGVTQTPRYLIKTRGQQVTLSCSPISGHRSVSWYQQTPGQGLQFLFEYFSETQRNKGNFPGRFSGRQFSNSRSEMNVSTLELGDSALYLCASCPYEIPSNTGELFFGEGSRLTVL.